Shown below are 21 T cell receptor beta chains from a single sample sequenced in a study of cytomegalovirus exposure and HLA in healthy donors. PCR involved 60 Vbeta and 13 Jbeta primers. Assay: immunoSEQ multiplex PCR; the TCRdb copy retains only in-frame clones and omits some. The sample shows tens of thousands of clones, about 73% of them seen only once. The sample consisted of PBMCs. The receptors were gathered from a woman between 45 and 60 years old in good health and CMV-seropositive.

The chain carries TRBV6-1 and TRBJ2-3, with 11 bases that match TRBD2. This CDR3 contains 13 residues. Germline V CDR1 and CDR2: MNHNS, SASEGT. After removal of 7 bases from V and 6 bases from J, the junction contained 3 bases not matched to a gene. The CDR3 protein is CASILAGGDTQYF. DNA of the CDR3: TGTGCCAGCATATTAGCGGGAGGGGATACGCAGTATTTT.

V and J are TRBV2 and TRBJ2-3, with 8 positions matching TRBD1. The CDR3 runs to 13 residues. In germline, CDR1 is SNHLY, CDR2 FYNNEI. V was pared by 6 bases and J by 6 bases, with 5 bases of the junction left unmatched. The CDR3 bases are TGTGCCAGCAGAGGGGACAGGCCGGATACGCAGTATTTT. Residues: CASRGDRPDTQYF.

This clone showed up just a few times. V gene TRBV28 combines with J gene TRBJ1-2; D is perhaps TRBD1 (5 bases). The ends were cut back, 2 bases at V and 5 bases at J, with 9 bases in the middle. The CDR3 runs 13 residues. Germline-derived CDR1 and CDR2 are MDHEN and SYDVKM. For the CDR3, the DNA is TGTGCCAGCAGTTTACTCGGGACTTATGGCTACACCTTC. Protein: CASSLLGTYGYTF.

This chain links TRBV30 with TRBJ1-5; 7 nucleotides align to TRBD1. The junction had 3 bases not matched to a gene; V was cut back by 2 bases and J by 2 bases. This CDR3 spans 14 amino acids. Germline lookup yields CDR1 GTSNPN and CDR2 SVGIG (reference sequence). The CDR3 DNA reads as TGTGCCTGGAGTCCCGACAGGGGCAATCAGCCCCAGCATTTT. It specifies CAWSPDRGNQPQHF.

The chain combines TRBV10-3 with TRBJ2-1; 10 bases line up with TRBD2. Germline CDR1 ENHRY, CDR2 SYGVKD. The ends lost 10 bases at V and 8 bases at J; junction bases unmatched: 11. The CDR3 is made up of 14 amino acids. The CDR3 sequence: CATRGGTSVDEQFF. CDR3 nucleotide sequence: TGTGCCACGCGAGGGGGGACTAGCGTTGATGAGCAGTTCTTC.

CDR3 bases: TGTGCCAGCAGCCTAACCGCTATTAACACTGAAGCTTTCTTT. This encodes CASSLTAINTEAFF. V and J are TRBV13 and TRBJ1-1; D not certain. The CDR3 spans 14 residues. V shed 5 bases and J shed 2 bases, with 12 bases lying between them. The germline V gene encodes CDR1 PRHDT and CDR2 FYEKMQ (reference sequence).

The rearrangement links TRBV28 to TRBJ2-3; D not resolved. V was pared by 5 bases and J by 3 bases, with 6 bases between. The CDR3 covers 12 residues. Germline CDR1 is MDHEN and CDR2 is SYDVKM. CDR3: CASSPFTDTQYF. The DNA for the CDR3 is TGTGCCAGCAGTCCCTTTACAGATACGCAGTATTTT. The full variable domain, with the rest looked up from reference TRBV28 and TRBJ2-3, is DVKVTQSSRYLVKRTGEKVFLECVQDMDHENMFWYRQDPGLGLRLIYFSYDVKMKEKGDIPEGYSVSREKKERFSLILESASTNQTSMYLCASSPFTDTQYFGPGTRLTVL.

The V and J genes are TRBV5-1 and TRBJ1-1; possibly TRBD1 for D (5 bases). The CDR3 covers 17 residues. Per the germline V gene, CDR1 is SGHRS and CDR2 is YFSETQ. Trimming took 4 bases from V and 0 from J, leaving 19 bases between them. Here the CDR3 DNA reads TGCGCCAGCAGCCCGCGGGACCGGATATGGCTGAACACTGAAGCTTTCTTT. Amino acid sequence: CASSPRDRIWLNTEAFF. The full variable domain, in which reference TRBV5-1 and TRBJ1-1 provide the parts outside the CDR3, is KAGVTQTPRYLIKTRGQQVTLSCSPISGHRSVSWYQQTPGQGLQFLFEYFSETQRNKGNFPGRFSGRQFSNSRSEMNVSTLELGDSALYLCASSPRDRIWLNTEAFFGQGTRLTVV.

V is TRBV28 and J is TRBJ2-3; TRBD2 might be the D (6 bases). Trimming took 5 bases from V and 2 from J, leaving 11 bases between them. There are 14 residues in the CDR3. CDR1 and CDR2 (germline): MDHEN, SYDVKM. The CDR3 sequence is CASSPGDYTDTQYF. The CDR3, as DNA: TGTGCCAGCAGTCCGGGAGACTACACAGATACGCAGTATTTT.

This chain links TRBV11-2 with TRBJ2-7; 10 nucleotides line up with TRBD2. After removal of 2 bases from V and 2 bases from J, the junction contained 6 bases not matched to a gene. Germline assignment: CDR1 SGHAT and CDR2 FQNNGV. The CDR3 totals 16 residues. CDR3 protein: CASSLISGRGPYEQYF. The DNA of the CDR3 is TGTGCCAGCAGCTTAATCAGCGGGAGGGGGCCCTACGAGCAGTACTTC.

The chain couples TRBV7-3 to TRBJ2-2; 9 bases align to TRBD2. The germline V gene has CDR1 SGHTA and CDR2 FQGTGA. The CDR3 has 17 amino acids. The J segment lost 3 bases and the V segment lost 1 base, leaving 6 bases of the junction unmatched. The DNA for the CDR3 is TGTGCCAGCAGCTTAAACCCTAGCGGGGATGACACCGGGGAGCTGTTTTTT. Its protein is CASSLNPSGDDTGELFF.

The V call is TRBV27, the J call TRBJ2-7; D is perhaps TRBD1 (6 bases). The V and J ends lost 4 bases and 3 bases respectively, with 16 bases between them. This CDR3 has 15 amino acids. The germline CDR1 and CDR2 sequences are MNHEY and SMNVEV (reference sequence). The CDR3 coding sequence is TGTGCCAGCAGTTCCCTGACAGGAAACCGCTACGAGCAGTACTTC. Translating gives CASSSLTGNRYEQYF.

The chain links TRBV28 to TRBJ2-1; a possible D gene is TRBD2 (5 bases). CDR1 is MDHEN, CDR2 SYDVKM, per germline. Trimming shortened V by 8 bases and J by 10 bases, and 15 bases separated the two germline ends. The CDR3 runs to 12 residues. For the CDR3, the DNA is TGTGCCAGCTCGTTAACCTCGGGGGAGCAGTTCTTC. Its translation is CASSLTSGEQFF.

The CDR3 loop reads CASSLQGGTSGMRGQETQYF. Here the CDR3 DNA reads TGCGCCAGCAGCTTGCAGGGGGGGACTAGCGGGATGAGAGGCCAAGAGACCCAGTACTTC. The J gene is TRBJ2-5, the V gene TRBV5-1, with TRBD2 matching over 13 bases. Germline assignment: CDR1 SGHRS and CDR2 YFSETQ. V gave up 1 base and J gave up 1 base; unmatched junction bases: 13. CDR3 length: 20 residues.

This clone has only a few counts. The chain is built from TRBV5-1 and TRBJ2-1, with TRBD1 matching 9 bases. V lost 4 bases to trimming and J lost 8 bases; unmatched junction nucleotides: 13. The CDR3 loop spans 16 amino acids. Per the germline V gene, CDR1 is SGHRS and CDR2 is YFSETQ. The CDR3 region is CASSPATGGSPDEQFF. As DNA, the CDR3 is TGCGCCAGCAGCCCCGCGACAGGGGGAAGCCCGGATGAGCAGTTCTTC.

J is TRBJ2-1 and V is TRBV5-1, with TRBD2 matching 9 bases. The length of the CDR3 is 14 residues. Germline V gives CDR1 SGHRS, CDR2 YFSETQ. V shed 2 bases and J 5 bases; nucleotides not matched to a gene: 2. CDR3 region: CASSFSGSHNEQFF. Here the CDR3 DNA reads TGCGCCAGCAGCTTTAGCGGGAGCCACAATGAGCAGTTCTTC.

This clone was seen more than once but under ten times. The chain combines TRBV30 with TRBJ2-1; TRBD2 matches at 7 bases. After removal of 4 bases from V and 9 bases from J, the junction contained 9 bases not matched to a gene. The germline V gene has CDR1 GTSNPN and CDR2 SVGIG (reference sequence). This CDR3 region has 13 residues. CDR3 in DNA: TGTGCCTGGATGGGGCGGGAGAAGACTGAGCAGTTCTTC. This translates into CAWMGREKTEQFF.

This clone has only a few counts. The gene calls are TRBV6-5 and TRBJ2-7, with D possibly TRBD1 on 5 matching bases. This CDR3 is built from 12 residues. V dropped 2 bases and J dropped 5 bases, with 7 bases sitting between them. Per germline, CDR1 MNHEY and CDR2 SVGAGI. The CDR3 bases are TGTGCCAGCAGTTACACAGGCGACGAGCAGTACTTC. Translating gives CASSYTGDEQYF.

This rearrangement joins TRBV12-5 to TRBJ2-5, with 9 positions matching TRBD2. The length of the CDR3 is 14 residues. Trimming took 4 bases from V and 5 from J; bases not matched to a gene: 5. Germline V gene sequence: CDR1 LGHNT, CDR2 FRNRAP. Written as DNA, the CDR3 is TGTGCTAGTGGTTCGGGACTAGCTCTGGAGACCCAGTACTTC. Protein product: CASGSGLALETQYF.

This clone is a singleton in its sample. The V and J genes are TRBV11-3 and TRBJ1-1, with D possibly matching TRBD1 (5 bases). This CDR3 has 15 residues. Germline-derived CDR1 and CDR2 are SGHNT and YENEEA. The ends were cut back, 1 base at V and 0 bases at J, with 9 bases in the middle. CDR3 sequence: CASSLGSGVNTEAFF. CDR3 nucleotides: TGTGCCAGCAGCTTAGGATCGGGGGTGAACACTGAAGCTTTCTTT.

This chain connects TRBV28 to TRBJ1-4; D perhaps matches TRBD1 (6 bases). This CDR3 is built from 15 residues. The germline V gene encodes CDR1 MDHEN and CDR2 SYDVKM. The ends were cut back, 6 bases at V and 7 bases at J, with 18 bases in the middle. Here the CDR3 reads CASSPTGKRREKLFF. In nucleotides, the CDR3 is TGTGCCAGCAGCCCAACAGGGAAGCGTCGTGAAAAACTGTTTTTT.